This TCR beta chain was identified in a study of cytomegalovirus exposure and HLA in healthy donors. Study-wide results and limits: Most TCR sequences showed up rarely, but some public TCRs showed up in many donors. Apparent HLA restriction characterized most CMV-associated TCR beta chains in a later analysis. Later genetic work tied a missense DCLRE1C variant to beta-chain V and J trimming.

Trimming removed 1 base at V and 10 bases at J, with 12 bases between. CDR1 and CDR2 from the germline V gene are SGHVS and FNYEAQ. The CDR3 consists of 13 residues. The PCR was carried out with 60 Vbeta primers and 13 Jbeta primers. Profiling relied on immunoSEQ multiplex PCR, and the TCRdb table lists in-frame clones only, not all of them. The sample holds over 65,000 clones; about 68% are singletons and the top ten take around 6.9%. This clone was recorded once. The antigen is unknown. Each of the donors was a healthy bone marrow donor. Source material: PBMCs. The TCR sequence derives from a woman aged 50 to 65 in good health and CMV-seropositive. The rearrangement links TRBV7-6 to TRBJ2-3, with D possibly TRBD2 on 5 matching bases. The DNA of the CDR3 is TGTGCCAGCAGCTTAGGGACTTCACTTGCGCAGTATTTT. This sequence encodes CASSLGTSLAQYF.